Following are 13 T cell receptor beta chains from one sample sequenced in a study of cytomegalovirus exposure and HLA in healthy donors (TCRdb year 2017). Library prep was done by the immunoSEQ multiplex PCR assay. For the multiplex PCR, a mixture combining 60 forward primers for TCR Vbeta segments and 13 reverse primers for TCR Jbeta segments was used. The immuneACCESS repertoire file appears here via TCRdb, limited to in-frame rearrangements. These files lack a portion of the clones; in checked studies, under half of the deficit traces to unresolved V genes, and the cause of the others is not known. Recorded for this sample are more than 150,000 clones; about 90% of them occurred a single time. The biggest ten clones account for around 0.21% of the sample. The material sequenced was PBMCs. All receptors come from a girl under three years old in good health and CMV-seronegative.

The genes are TRBV6-5 and TRBJ1-1, with 9 positions matching TRBD1. This CDR3 region has 12 residues. Trimming cost V 7 bases and J 12 bases; bases outside gene matches: 9. The germline gives CDR1 MNHEY, CDR2 SVGAGI. The CDR3 loop is CASMGDRVVTFF. CDR3 DNA: TGTGCCAGCATGGGGGACAGGGTCGTAACTTTCTTT.

This clone was picked up one time. A read error may produce the germline difference seen at one junction end. The J gene is TRBJ2-7, the V gene TRBV7-3, with D possibly TRBD2 on 5 matching bases. The germline V gene encodes CDR1 SGHTA and CDR2 FQGTGA. The CDR3 totals 13 residues. The CDR3 bases are TGTACCAGCAGCCAGCGGCACTCCTACGAGCAGTACTTC. It is translated as CTSSQRHSYEQYF.

The rearrangement joins TRBV7-3 to TRBJ2-7, with a possible D match to TRBD2 (7 bases). This CDR3 region has 13 residues. From germline, CDR1 is SGHTA and CDR2 FQGTGA. V was trimmed by 5 bases and J by 6 bases, leaving 14 bases between them. The CDR3 is CASSLSAGAEQYF. CDR3 DNA: TGTGCCAGCAGCCTTTCGGCGGGGGCCGAGCAGTACTTC.

About this clone: Other DNA sequences from this sample encode an identical CDR3 as well. The V gene is TRBV5-4, the J gene TRBJ2-7; 7 bases line up with TRBD2. J was trimmed by 1 base and V by 2 bases; bases with no gene match: 3. Germline-derived CDR1 and CDR2 are SGHNT and YYREEE (reference sequence). The CDR3 sequence is 14 residues long. Here the CDR3 DNA reads TGTGCCAGCAGCTTTGGCGGGGGTTCCTACGAGCAGTACTTC. Protein: CASSFGGGSYEQYF.

The chain employs TRBV27 and TRBJ2-2, with D tentatively TRBD1 (5 bases). Trimming left V 7 bases short and J 3 bases short, with 15 bases between. The CDR3 is 15 amino acids. Germline-derived CDR1 and CDR2 are MNHEY and SMNVEV (reference sequence). This chain's CDR3 is CASNSTGWYTGELFF. CDR3 coding DNA: TGTGCCAGCAATTCCACAGGTTGGTACACCGGGGAGCTGTTTTTT.

This clone came up once. The V call is TRBV5-8, the J call TRBJ2-3, with 8 positions matching TRBD1. Trimming took 2 bases from V and 3 from J; bases not matched to a gene: 8. This CDR3 has 16 residues. In germline, CDR1 is SGHTS, CDR2 YDEGEE. This chain's CDR3 is CASSFGSQGVTDTQYF. For the CDR3, the DNA is TGTGCCAGCAGCTTCGGTTCACAGGGGGTGACAGATACGCAGTATTTT.

The chain recombines TRBV20-1 with TRBJ2-3; D is ambiguous. The V gene's germline CDR1 is DFQATT and CDR2 SNEGSKA (reference sequence). This CDR3 is 11 amino acids long. V gave up 3 bases and J gave up 3 bases, with 4 bases separating them. CDR3 in DNA: TGCAGTGCTAGTATTACAGATACGCAGTATTTT. Amino acid sequence: CSASITDTQYF.

V usage is TRBV7-9 and J usage is TRBJ1-3; 7 bases match TRBD1. V lost 6 bases and J lost 2; bases outside the gene matches: 13. CDR3 length equals 17 residues. Germline CDR1 is SEHNR and CDR2 is FQNEAQ (reference sequence). Written as DNA, the CDR3 is TGTGCCAGCAGGATGATTAGCAGGGGGTCCGCTGGAAACACCATATATTTT. This encodes CASRMISRGSAGNTIYF.

This chain joins TRBV6-1 and TRBJ2-7; TRBD1 aligns across 8 bases. The CDR3 runs to 14 residues. Germline values: CDR1 MNHNS, CDR2 SASEGT. V was pared by 4 bases and J by 3 bases, with 5 bases of the junction left unmatched. The CDR3 sequence: CASSGQGYDYEQYF. The CDR3 nucleotides are TGTGCCAGCAGTGGACAGGGGTACGACTACGAGCAGTACTTC.

This clone showed up just a few times. The chain is built from TRBV6-1 and TRBJ2-7; D remains ambiguous. The germline V gene has CDR1 MNHNS and CDR2 SASEGT. The CDR3 has 12 residues. Trimming took 6 bases from V and 4 from J, leaving 10 bases between them. CDR3 loop: CASSGYEYEQYF. The CDR3 bases are TGTGCCAGCAGCGGGTACGAGTACGAGCAGTACTTC.

This sequence joins TRBV9 and TRBJ1-4, with 7 positions matching TRBD1. CDR3 length: 14 residues. J gave up 4 bases and V 2 bases, and 2 bases lay outside the gene matches. The germline V gene has CDR1 SGDLS and CDR2 YYNGEE. The CDR3, as DNA: TGTGCCAGCAGCGTCCGGGACAGTAATGAAAAACTGTTTTTT. Translated: CASSVRDSNEKLFF.

This clone has just a few counts. The rearrangement links TRBV2 to TRBJ1-5; D is unresolved. The CDR3 spans 15 residues. Germline values: CDR1 SNHLY, CDR2 FYNNEI. Trimming stripped 4 bases from V and 1 base from J, with 11 bases between. CDR3 DNA sequence: TGTGCCAGCAGTGTTGGCAGCGAAAGCAATCAGCCCCAGCATTTT. This sequence encodes CASSVGSESNQPQHF.

The rearrangement links TRBV29-1 to TRBJ2-3; TRBD2 matches at 11 bases. Germline values: CDR1 SQVTM, CDR2 ANQGSEA. The length of the CDR3 is 15 residues. V lost 8 bases, J lost 2 bases, and 9 bases stayed unmatched. CDR3 in amino acids: CSLSTSGGTTDTQYF. The CDR3, as DNA: TGCAGCCTGTCAACTAGCGGGGGCACCACAGATACGCAGTATTTT.